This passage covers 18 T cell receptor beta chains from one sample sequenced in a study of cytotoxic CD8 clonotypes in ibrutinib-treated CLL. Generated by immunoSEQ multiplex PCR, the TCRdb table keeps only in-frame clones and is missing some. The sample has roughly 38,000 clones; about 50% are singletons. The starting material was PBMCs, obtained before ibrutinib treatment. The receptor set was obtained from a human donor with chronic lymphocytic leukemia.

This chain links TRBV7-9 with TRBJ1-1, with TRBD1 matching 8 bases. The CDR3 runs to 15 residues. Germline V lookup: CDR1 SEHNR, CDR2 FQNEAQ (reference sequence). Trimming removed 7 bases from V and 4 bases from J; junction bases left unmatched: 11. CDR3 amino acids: CASIKRQGRGTEAFF. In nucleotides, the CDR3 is TGTGCCAGCATCAAAAGACAGGGGCGAGGCACTGAAGCTTTCTTT.

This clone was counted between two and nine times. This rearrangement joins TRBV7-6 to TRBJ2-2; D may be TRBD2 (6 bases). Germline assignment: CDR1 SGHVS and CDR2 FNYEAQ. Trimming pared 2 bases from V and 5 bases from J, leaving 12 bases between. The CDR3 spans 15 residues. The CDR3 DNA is TGTGCCAGCAGCTTAAGTCCCAGCGGGACCGGGGAGCTGTTTTTT. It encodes CASSLSPSGTGELFF. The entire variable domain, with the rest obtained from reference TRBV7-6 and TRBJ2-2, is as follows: GAGVSQSPRYKVTKRGQDVALRCDPISGHVSLYWYRQALGQGPEFLTYFNYEAQQDKSGLPNDRFSAERPEGSISTLTIQRTEQRDSAMYRCASSLSPSGTGELFFGEGSRLTVL.

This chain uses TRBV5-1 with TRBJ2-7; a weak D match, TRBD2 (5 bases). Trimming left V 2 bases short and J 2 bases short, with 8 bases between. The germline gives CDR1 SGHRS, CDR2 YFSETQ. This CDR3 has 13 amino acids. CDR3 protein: CASSLDGTYEQYF. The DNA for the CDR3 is TGCGCCAGCAGCTTAGACGGGACCTACGAGCAGTACTTC.

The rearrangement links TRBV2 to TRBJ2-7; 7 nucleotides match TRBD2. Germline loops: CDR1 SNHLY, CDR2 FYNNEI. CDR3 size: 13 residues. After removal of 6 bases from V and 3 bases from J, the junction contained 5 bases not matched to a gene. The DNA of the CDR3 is TGTGCCAGCAGGTTTAGCGGGTACTACGAGCAGTACTTC. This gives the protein CASRFSGYYEQYF. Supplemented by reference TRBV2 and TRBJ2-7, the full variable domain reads EPEVTQTPSHQVTQMGQEVILRCVPISNHLYFYWYRQILGQKVEFLVSFYNNEISEKSEIFDDQFSVERPDGSNFTLKIRSTKLEDSAMYFCASRFSGYYEQYFGPGTRLTVT.

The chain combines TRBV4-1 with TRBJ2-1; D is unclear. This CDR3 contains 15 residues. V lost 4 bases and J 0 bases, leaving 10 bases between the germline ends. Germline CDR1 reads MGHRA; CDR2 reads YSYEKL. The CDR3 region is CASSPTKSSYNEQFF. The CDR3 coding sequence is TGCGCCAGCAGCCCGACGAAAAGCTCCTACAATGAGCAGTTCTTC.

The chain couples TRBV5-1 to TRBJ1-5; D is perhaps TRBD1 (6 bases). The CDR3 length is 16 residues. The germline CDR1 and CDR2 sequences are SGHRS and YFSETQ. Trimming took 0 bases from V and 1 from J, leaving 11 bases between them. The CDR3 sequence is CASSLAGDHSNQPQHF. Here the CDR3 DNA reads TGCGCCAGCAGCTTGGCAGGGGACCACAGCAATCAGCCCCAGCATTTT.

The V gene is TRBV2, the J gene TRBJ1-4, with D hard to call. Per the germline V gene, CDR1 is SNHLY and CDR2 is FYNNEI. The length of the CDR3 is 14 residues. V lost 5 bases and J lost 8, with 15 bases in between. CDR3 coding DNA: TGTGCCAGCAGTCCAGACCGGGTCTTAGAAAAACTGTTTTTT. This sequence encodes CASSPDRVLEKLFF.

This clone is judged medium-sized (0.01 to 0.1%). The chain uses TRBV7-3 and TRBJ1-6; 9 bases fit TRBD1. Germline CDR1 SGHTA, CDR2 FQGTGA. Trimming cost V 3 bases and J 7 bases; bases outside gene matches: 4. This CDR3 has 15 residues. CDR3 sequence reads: CASSLGTGINSPLHF. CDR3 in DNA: TGTGCCAGCAGCTTGGGGACAGGGATCAATTCACCCCTCCACTTT.

The CDR3 protein is CSAPGQGRSNYGYTF. The CDR3 DNA sequence: TGCAGCGCGCCGGGACAGGGGCGATCAAACTATGGCTACACCTTC. The rearrangement joins TRBV29-1 to TRBJ1-2; 10 bases match TRBD1. CDR3 length equals 15 residues. V shed 7 bases, J shed 2 bases, and the junction held 10 bases outside the gene matches. Germline CDR1 and CDR2: SQVTM and ANQGSEA.

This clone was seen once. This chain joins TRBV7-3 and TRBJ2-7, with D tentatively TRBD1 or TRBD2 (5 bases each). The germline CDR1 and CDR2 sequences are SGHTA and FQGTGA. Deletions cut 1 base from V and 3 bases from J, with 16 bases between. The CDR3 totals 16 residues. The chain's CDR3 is CASSLKGGERGYEQYF. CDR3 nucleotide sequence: TGTGCCAGCAGCTTAAAAGGTGGGGAGAGGGGCTACGAGCAGTACTTC.

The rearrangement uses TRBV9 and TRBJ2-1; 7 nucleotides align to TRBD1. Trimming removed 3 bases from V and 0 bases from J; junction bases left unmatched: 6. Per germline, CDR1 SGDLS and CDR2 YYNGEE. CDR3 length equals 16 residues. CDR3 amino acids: CASSAATGSSYNEQFF. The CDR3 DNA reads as TGTGCCAGCAGCGCGGCGACAGGGAGCTCCTACAATGAGCAGTTCTTC. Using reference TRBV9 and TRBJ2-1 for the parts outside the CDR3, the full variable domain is DSGVTQTPKHLITATGQRVTLRCSPRSGDLSVYWYQQSLDQGLQFLIQYYNGEERAKGNILERFSAQQFPDLHSELNLSSLELGDSALYFCASSAATGSSYNEQFFGPGTRLTVL.

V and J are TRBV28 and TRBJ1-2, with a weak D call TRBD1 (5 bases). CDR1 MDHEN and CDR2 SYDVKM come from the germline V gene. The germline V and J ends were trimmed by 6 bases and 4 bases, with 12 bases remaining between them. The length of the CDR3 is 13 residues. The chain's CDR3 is CASRVRQFYGYTF. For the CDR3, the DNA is TGTGCCAGCAGGGTGAGACAGTTCTATGGCTACACCTTC.

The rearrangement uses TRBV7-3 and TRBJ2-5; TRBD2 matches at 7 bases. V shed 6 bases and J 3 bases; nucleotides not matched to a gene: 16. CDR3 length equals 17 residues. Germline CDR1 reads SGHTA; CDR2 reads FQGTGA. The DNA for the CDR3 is TGTGCCAGCAGTCCTGGCCGGGGAGCGGGGCCAAAAGAGACCCAGTACTTC. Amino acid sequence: CASSPGRGAGPKETQYF. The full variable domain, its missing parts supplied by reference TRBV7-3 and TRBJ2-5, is GAGVSQTPSNKVTEKGKYVELRCDPISGHTALYWYRQSLGQGPEFLIYFQGTGAADDSGLPNDRFFAVRPEGSVSTLKIQRTERGDSAVYLCASSPGRGAGPKETQYFGPGTRLLVL.

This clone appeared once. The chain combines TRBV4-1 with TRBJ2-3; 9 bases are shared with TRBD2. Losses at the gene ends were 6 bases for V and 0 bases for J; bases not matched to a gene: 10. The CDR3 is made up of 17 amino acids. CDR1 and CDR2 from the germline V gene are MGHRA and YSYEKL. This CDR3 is CASSARRLAGSTDTQYF. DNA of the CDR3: TGCGCCAGCAGTGCAAGAAGGCTAGCGGGGAGCACAGATACGCAGTATTTT.

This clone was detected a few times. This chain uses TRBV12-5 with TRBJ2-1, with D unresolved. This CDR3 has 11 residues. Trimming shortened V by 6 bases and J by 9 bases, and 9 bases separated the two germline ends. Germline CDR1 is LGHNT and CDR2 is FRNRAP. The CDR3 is CASGPLSEQFF. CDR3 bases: TGTGCTAGTGGCCCCTTGAGTGAGCAGTTCTTC.

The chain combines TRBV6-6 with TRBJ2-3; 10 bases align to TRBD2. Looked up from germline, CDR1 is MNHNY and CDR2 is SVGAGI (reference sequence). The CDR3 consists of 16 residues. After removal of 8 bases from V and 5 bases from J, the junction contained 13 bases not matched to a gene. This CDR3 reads CASGQGGLAVGDTQYF. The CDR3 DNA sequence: TGTGCCAGCGGCCAAGGTGGACTAGCGGTAGGAGATACGCAGTATTTT.

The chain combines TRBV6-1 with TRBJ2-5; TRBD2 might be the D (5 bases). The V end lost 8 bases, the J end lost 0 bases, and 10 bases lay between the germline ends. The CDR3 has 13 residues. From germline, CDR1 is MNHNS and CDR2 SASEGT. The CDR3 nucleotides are TGTGCCAGCCGGAGGAAACACCAAGAGACCCAGTACTTC. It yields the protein CASRRKHQETQYF.

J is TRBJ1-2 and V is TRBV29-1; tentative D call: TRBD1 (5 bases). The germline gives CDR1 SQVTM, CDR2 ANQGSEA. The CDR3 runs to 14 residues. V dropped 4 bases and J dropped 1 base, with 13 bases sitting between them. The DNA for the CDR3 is TGCAGCGTTGTCGCTGGGGGGGGTAACTATGGCTACACCTTC. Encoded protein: CSVVAGGGNYGYTF.